The table lists the clone carrying this T cell receptor (beta chain) with a few counts. From RNA, the CDR3 regions of TCR beta chains were amplified and sequenced. The first-round RT-PCR employed HTBI primers together with the Qiagen OneStep RT-PCR kit. A multiplex PCR was then performed as the second round. TCRdb itself ran the multiplex PCR reads through MiXCR, one entry per CDR3 protein. The repertoire holds over a million distinct CDR3 sequences, with about 38% as singletons. Per germline, CDR1 MNHEY and CDR2 SVGAGI. V lost 4 bases to trimming and J lost 5 bases; unmatched junction nucleotides: 14. The CDR3 extends over 18 amino acids. The source of the sample is a study of Graves' ophthalmopathy and Graves' hyperthyroidism.

The chain couples TRBV6-5 to TRBJ2-7; 13 bases are shared with TRBD2. This clonotype was sampled from an adult man with Graves' hyperthyroidism. Sample: peripheral blood or thyroid tissue (not recorded which). CDR3 amino acids: CASSSPVGLAGRTDEQYF. CDR3 in DNA: TGTGCCAGCAGTTCGCCCGTGGGACTAGCGGGACGGACAGACGAGCAGTACTTC.